These T cell receptor beta chains were read from a single sample in a study of blood T cells in healthy people across ages. TCRdb analysed the 5' RACE reads with MiXCR anew, one entry per CDR3 protein. This sample has 700,000 to 900,000 distinct CDR3 sequences, with roughly 25% found just once. These data are also associated with another study on T cells of mothers and their children.

The sequenced sample consisted of blood. The receptor set was obtained from a boy between 10 and 17 years old in good health. Both conserved end residues are part of each CDR3. A D gene is named only where the DNA matches it firmly. Only some rows state a clone size, as once, few, many or a class for expanded clones.

>TRBV7-6|14|few|.|TRBJ2-5
TGTGCCAGCAGCTTAGCGCAAGGGGAAGAGACCCAGTACTTC
CASSLAQGEETQYF
>TRBV9|14|.|.|TRBJ2-5
TGTGCCAGCAGCGGGACTGCGGCGAGGGAGACCCAGTACTTC
CASSGTAARETQYF
>TRBV29-1|13|.|TRBD2|TRBJ2-6
TGCAGCGTTAGCGGGACCGGGGCCAACGTCCTGACTTTC
CSVSGTGANVLTF
>TRBV3-1|18|.|TRBD2|TRBJ2-1
TGTGCCAGCAGCCAAGTAGTGGGCAAGCGGGGGGGCGGAAATGAGCAGTTCTTC
CASSQVVGKRGGGNEQFF
>TRBV2|12|few|.|TRBJ1-4
TGTGCCAGCAGTGTTGAGCAGGAAAAACTGTTTTTT
CASSVEQEKLFF
>TRBV6-5|13|few|TRBD1|TRBJ2-4
TGTGCCAGCGGACAGGAAGGCAAAAACATTCAGTACTTC
CASGQEGKNIQYF
>TRBV10-3|14|.|.|TRBJ2-7
TGTGCCATCAGTGACCCGGGACGGGGCGGCGAGCAGTACTTC
CAISDPGRGGEQYF
>TRBV12-3/TRBV12-4|16|few|TRBD2|TRBJ2-1
TGTGCCAGCAGTTTGAAGCTAGCGGGGGGATACAATGAGCAGTTCTTC
CASSLKLAGGYNEQFF
>TRBV2|14|.|.|TRBJ2-7
TGTGCCAGCAGTCCGAGGGAGGGGGTCAACGAGCAGTACTTC
CASSPREGVNEQYF
>TRBV27|18|.|TRBD2|TRBJ2-7
TGTGCCAGCGGTTTAGGGGGGGTAGCGGGGGACTTCTCCTACGAGCAGTACTTC
CASGLGGVAGDFSYEQYF
>TRBV5-1|14|.|.|TRBJ2-5
TGCGCCAGCAGCTCCCGGGTCAGCAGGGAGACCCAGTACTTC
CASSSRVSRETQYF
>TRBV7-7|13|.|.|TRBJ1-2
TGTGCCAGCAGCCGCCGACAAAGGTATGGCTACACCTTC
CASSRRQRYGYTF
>TRBV7-3|14|.|.|TRBJ2-5
TGTGCCAGCAGCCAGGGACCGTACCAAGAGACCCGGTACTTC
CASSQGPYQETRYF
>TRBV12-3/TRBV12-4|15|few|.|TRBJ2-3
TGTGCCAGCAGTTCCGGGGGACGATTTGGAGATACGCAGTATTTT
CASSSGGRFGDTQYF
>TRBV5-1|13|.|.|TRBJ1-4
TGCGCCAGCAGGGGGCAGGACAATGAAAAACTGTTTTTT
CASRGQDNEKLFF
>TRBV7-9|15|.|TRBD1|TRBJ1-5
TGTGCCAGCAGCCCCGGACAGGGATCTCATCAGCCCCAGCATTTT
CASSPGQGSHQPQHF
>TRBV7-9|16|few|TRBD2|TRBJ2-7
TGTGCCAGCAGCCCGCGCGGGACTAGCGCTTCCTACGAGCAGTACTTC
CASSPRGTSASYEQYF
>TRBV5-1|16|.|TRBD1|TRBJ1-6
TGCGCCAGTGCCTCCGGGACAGGGAACAGGTATTCACCCCTCCACTTT
CASASGTGNRYSPLHF
>TRBV7-9|12|.|.|TRBJ1-2
TGTGCCAGCAGCCTCAGACAAGATGGCTACACCTTC
CASSLRQDGYTF
>TRBV6-5|14|.|TRBD1|TRBJ1-1
TGTGCCTGCAGTTTGACAGGGGAATCAATTGAAGCTTTCTTT
CACSLTGESIEAFF
>TRBV28|15|once|.|TRBJ1-6
TGTGCCAGCAGTTTATTAGCACAGCGAGGATCACCCCTCCACTTT
CASSLLAQRGSPLHF
>TRBV29-1|13|few|.|TRBJ2-5
TGCAGCGTTGAAACGCGGGCCCAAGAGACCCAGTACTTC
CSVETRAQETQYF